These 12 T cell receptor beta chains share one sample of origin, sequenced in a study of T cell responses to AZD1222 COVID-19 vaccine (dated by TCRdb to about 2021). Receptor libraries were prepared by the immunoSEQ multiplex PCR assay. The source is immuneACCESS, and TCRdb retained only in-frame sequences with V and J called. Part of the clones is not carried over; for the studies checked, unresolved V genes explain less than half of this, and the remainder is unexplained. This sample has about 100,000 clones in its table, and around 94% of those were observed once. 2.2% of the sample goes to the ten largest clones. This specimen's time point label, per the study, means: baseline before first vaccination. The specimen was peripheral blood, collected on day 0 of AZD1222 vaccination. Every receptor here comes from an adult in good health.

The V and J genes are TRBV6-5 and TRBJ2-7; 7 nucleotides match TRBD2. The CDR3 extends over 14 amino acids. Germline lookup yields CDR1 MNHEY and CDR2 SVGAGI. Germline trimming cut 8 bases from V and 3 bases from J; bases unmatched to any gene: 10. The CDR3 DNA reads as TGTGCCAGCCGCGATAGCGGGCGAGGCTACGAGCAGTACTTC. Amino acid sequence: CASRDSGRGYEQYF.

The gene calls are TRBV19 and TRBJ2-1; the D gene is possibly TRBD2 (6 bases). Trimming removed 0 bases at V and 4 bases at J, with 7 bases between. Germline-derived CDR1 and CDR2 are LNHDA and SQIVND (reference sequence). The CDR3 is made up of 14 amino acids. The DNA of the CDR3 is TGTGCCAGTAGTATAGAGGGACTTTACAATGAGCAGTTCTTC. It encodes CASSIEGLYNEQFF. The full variable domain, rest sourced from reference TRBV19 and TRBJ2-1, is DGGITQSPKYLFRKEGQNVTLSCEQNLNHDAMYWYRQDPGQGLRLIYYSQIVNDFQKGDIAEGYSVSREKKESFPLTVTSAQKNPTAFYLCASSIEGLYNEQFFGPGTRLTVL.

The V gene is TRBV9, the J gene TRBJ2-7; 8 nucleotides agree with TRBD2. The germline gives CDR1 SGDLS, CDR2 YYNGEE. J lost 4 bases, V lost 0 bases, and 6 bases had no gene match. The CDR3 has 15 residues. CDR3 protein: CASSVAGLARYEQYF. The DNA of the CDR3 is TGTGCCAGCAGCGTAGCCGGACTAGCAAGGTACGAGCAGTACTTC.

The CDR3 DNA reads as TGTGCCAGCAGCTCCGGACAGGCCCCACGGGGCTACACCTTC. Protein sequence: CASSSGQAPRGYTF. The chain has TRBV14 and TRBJ1-2; 7 bases fit TRBD1. The V segment lost 5 bases and the J segment 8 bases; nucleotides outside the gene matches: 11. The CDR3 totals 14 residues. In germline, CDR1 is SGHDN, CDR2 FVKESK.

The V and J genes are TRBV7-9 and TRBJ1-1, with D unresolved. Trimming stripped 3 bases from V and 1 base from J, with 3 bases between. This CDR3 has 12 residues. Germline values: CDR1 SEHNR, CDR2 FQNEAQ (reference sequence). The CDR3 DNA sequence: TGTGCCAGCAGCTTTGGGAACACTGAAGCTTTCTTT. It specifies CASSFGNTEAFF.

J is TRBJ2-1 and V is TRBV19, with unresolved D. CDR3 length: 12 residues. Trimming left V 3 bases short and J 10 bases short, with 10 bases between. The germline V gene encodes CDR1 LNHDA and CDR2 SQIVND (reference sequence). DNA of the CDR3: TGTGCCAGTAGTATCCTCTATAGAGAGCAGTTCTTC. Translating it yields CASSILYREQFF. The whole variable domain, remainder taken from reference TRBV19 and TRBJ2-1, is DGGITQSPKYLFRKEGQNVTLSCEQNLNHDAMYWYRQDPGQGLRLIYYSQIVNDFQKGDIAEGYSVSREKKESFPLTVTSAQKNPTAFYLCASSILYREQFFGPGTRLTVL.

This chain uses TRBV6-5 with TRBJ1-2; D unresolved. The V gene lost 0 bases and the J gene lost 6 bases, with 11 bases spanning the gap. Per the germline V gene, CDR1 is MNHEY and CDR2 is SVGAGI. The CDR3 sequence is 14 residues long. CDR3 sequence (DNA): TGTGCCAGCAGTTACTCGCGAGCAATAGATGGCTACACCTTC. Its translation is CASSYSRAIDGYTF.

CDR3 amino acids: CASKAGLSSTDTQYF. In DNA, the CDR3 is TGCGCCAGCAAGGCGGGACTTTCGAGCACAGATACGCAGTATTTT. The V and J genes are TRBV4-1 and TRBJ2-3; tentative D call: TRBD2 (6 bases). The CDR3 sequence is 15 residues long. Trimming took off 7 bases at V and 0 bases at J, with 14 bases between the two ends. The germline gives CDR1 MGHRA, CDR2 YSYEKL.

The chain recombines TRBV7-7 with TRBJ2-2; TRBD1 matches 11 bases. Germline CDR1 reads SSHAT; CDR2 reads FNYEAQ (reference sequence). The CDR3 spans 17 residues. The CDR3 loop is CAIPTWGQGANTGELFF. The CDR3 nucleotides read TGTGCTATTCCGACCTGGGGACAGGGGGCGAACACCGGGGAGCTGTTTTTT.

This chain uses TRBV27 with TRBJ1-3, with D tentatively TRBD1 (6 bases). CDR3 length: 15 residues. V was clipped by 2 bases and J by 1 base, with 9 bases between them. Germline values: CDR1 MNHEY, CDR2 SMNVEV (reference sequence). CDR3 sequence (DNA): TGTGCCAGCAGTTTACGGGGGCTTTCTGGAAACACCATATATTTT. It codes for CASSLRGLSGNTIYF.

V and J are TRBV19 and TRBJ2-7, with 12 nucleotides matching TRBD2. CDR1 LNHDA and CDR2 SQIVND come from the germline V gene (reference sequence). V trimming: 6 bases; J trimming: 3 bases; junction bases outside the gene matches: 6. There are 15 residues in the CDR3. CDR3 bases: TGTGCCAGTAGGGATCGACTAGCGGGGGTCTACGAGCAGTACTTC. This sequence encodes CASRDRLAGVYEQYF.

V is TRBV16 and J is TRBJ2-1; D not resolved. Trimming shortened V by 0 bases and J by 0 bases, and 21 bases separated the two germline ends. Germline CDR1 is KGHSY and CDR2 is FQNENV. This CDR3 has 20 residues. The CDR3 coding sequence is TGTGCCAGCAGCCAATCCCGCCTCTCGGTAGGGCTACGCTCCTACAATGAGCAGTTCTTC. It translates to CASSQSRLSVGLRSYNEQFF.